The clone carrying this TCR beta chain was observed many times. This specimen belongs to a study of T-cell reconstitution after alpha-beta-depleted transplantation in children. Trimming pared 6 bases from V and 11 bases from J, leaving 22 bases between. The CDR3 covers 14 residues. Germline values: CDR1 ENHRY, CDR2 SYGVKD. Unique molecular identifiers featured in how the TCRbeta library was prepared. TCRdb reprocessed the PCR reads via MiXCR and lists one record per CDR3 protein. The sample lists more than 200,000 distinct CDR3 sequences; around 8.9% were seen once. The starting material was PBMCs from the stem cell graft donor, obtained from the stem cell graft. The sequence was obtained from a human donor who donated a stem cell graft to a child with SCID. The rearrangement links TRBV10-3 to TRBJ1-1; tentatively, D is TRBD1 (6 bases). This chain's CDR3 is CAISAGAENNPAFF. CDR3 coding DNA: TGTGCCATCAGCGCGGGGGCGGAAAACAACCCCGCTTTCTTT.